This TCR beta chain was identified in a study of blood T cells in healthy people across ages. General study results and limits: Naive CD4+ cell counts and diversity both ran higher in long-lived than in aged donors. It was not known whether donors were CMV positive (a possible confounder of expanded clonotype changes).

Next came a second PCR, run for about 7 to 12 cycles, which used a sample-barcoded 5' primer along with a J-beta primer mix. TCRdb re-called the 5' RACE reads with MiXCR, one entry per CDR3 protein. This repertoire shows about 1.6 million distinct CDR3 sequences, 30% to 35% found once; its top ten account for 11%. This CDR3 region has 11 residues. In germline, CDR1 is DFQATT, CDR2 SNEGSKA (reference sequence). The V gene lost 6 bases and the J gene lost 5 bases, with 10 bases spanning the gap. Of note for this clonotype: Its antigen is unidentified.

In each sample, at least 6 million PBMCs were isolated. The origin of this receptor is a woman aged 25 to 39 in good health. The chain has TRBV20-1 and TRBJ2-5; D unresolved. Sequenced: blood. This CDR3 is CSAPRSETQYF. The CDR3 coding sequence is TGCAGTGCCCCTAGGTCGGAGACCCAGTACTTC.